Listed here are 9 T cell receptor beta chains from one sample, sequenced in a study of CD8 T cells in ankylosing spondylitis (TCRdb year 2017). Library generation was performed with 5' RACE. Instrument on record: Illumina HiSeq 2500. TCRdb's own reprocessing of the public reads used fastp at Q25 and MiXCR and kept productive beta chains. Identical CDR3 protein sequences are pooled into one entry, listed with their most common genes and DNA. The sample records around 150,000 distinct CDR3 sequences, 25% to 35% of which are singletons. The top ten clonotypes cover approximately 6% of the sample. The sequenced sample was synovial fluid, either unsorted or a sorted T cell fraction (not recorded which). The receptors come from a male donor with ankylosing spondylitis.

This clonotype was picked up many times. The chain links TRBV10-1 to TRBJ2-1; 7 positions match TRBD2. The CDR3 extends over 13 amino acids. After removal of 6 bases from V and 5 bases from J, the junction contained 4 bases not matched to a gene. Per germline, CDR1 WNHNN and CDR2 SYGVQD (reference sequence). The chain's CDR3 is CASSSGTHNEQFF. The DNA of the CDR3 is TGCGCCAGCAGCAGCGGGACTCACAATGAGCAGTTCTTC.

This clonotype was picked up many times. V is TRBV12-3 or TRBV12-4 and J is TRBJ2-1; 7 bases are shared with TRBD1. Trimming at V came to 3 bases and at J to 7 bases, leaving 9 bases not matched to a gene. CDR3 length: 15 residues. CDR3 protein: CASSLARGQSNEQFF. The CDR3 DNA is TGTGCCAGCAGTTTGGCGAGGGGACAGAGTAATGAGCAGTTCTTC.

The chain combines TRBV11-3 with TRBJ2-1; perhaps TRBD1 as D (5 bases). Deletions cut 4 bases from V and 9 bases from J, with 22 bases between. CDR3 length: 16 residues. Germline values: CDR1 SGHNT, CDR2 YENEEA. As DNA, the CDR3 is TGTGCCAGCAGCTCTGGGGTGGGTCAGGGTTTTGGTGAGCAGTTCTTC. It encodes CASSSGVGQGFGEQFF. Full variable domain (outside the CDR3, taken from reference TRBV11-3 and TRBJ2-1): EAGVVQSPRYKIIEKKQPVAFWCNPISGHNTLYWYLQNLGQGPELLIRYENEEAVDDSQLPKDRFSAERLKGVDSTLKIQPAELGDSAVYLCASSSGVGQGFGEQFFGPGTRLTVL.

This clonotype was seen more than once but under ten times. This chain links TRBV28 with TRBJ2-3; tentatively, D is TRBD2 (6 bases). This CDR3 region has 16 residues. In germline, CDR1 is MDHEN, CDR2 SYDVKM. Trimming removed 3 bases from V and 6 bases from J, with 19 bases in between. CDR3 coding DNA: TGTGCCAGCAGTTTGAATAGCCTCACGAGCGGGGATACGCAGTATTTT. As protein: CASSLNSLTSGDTQYF.

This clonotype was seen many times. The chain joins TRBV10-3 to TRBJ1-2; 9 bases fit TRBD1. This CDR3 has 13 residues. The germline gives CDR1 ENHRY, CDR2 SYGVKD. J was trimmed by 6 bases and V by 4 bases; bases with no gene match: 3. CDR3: CAISGTGVNGYTF. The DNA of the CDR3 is TGTGCCATCAGTGGGACAGGGGTGAATGGCTACACCTTC.

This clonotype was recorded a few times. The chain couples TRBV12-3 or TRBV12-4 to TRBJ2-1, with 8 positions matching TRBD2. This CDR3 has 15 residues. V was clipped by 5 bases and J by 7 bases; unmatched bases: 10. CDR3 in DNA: TGTGCCAGCAGTCGGAACTTAGCGGGAAGTAATGAGCAGTTCTTC. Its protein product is CASSRNLAGSNEQFF.

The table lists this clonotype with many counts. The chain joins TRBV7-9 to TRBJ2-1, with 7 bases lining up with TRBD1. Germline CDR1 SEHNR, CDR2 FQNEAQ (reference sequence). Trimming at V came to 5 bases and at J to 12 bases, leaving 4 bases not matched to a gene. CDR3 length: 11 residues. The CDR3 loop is CASSPGTAQFF. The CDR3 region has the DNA TGTGCCAGCAGCCCCGGGACAGCGCAGTTCTTC.

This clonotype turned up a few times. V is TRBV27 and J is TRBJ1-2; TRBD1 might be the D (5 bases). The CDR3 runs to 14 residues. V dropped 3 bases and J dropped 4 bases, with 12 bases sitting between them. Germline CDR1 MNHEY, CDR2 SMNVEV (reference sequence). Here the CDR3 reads CASSFRDSLYGYTF. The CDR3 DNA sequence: TGTGCCAGCAGTTTTAGAGACAGCCTCTATGGCTACACCTTC.

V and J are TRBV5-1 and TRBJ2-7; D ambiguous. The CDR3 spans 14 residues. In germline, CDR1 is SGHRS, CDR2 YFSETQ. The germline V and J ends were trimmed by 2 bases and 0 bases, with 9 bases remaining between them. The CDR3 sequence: CASSLQSTSYEQYF. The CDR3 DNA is TGCGCCAGCAGCTTACAGAGTACCTCCTACGAGCAGTACTTC. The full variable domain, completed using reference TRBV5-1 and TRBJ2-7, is KAGVTQTPRYLIKTRGQQVTLSCSPISGHRSVSWYQQTPGQGLQFLFEYFSETQRNKGNFPGRFSGRQFSNSRSEMNVSTLELGDSALYLCASSLQSTSYEQYFGPGTRLTVT.